The 10 T cell receptor beta chains below come from one sample, sequenced in a study of blood T cells in healthy people across ages. Using a J-beta primer mix together with a sample-barcoded 5' primer, a second PCR was run for 7 to 11 cycles. TCRdb re-called the 5' RACE reads through MiXCR, storing one row per CDR3 protein. The data show about 1.6 million distinct CDR3 sequences, 30% to 40% seen once. Sequenced: blood. These receptors were obtained from a woman in her 30s in good health.

V gene TRBV20-1 combines with J gene TRBJ2-1, with 7 positions matching TRBD2. Per the germline V gene, CDR1 is DFQATT and CDR2 is SNEGSKA (reference sequence). Trimming took 6 bases from V and 2 from J; bases not matched to a gene: 13. CDR3 length: 16 amino acids. The chain's CDR3 is CSAPRVFAGAYNEQFF. CDR3 DNA: TGCAGTGCCCCTCGCGTTTTTGCGGGAGCCTACAATGAGCAGTTCTTC.

The CDR3 sequence: CSATPGARLGEKLFF. DNA of the CDR3: TGCAGTGCTACCCCAGGGGCCCGCCTAGGTGAAAAACTGTTTTTT. J is TRBJ1-4 and V is TRBV20-1; weak D call: TRBD1 (6 bases). There are 15 residues in the CDR3. The germline CDR1 and CDR2 sequences are DFQATT and SNEGSKA (reference sequence). V shed 4 bases and J shed 7 bases, with 19 bases lying between them.

As regards this clonotype: One junction end does not reproduce the germline sequence, and a read error may be involved. V is TRBV12-3 or TRBV12-4 and J is TRBJ2-5; no definite D call. The DNA end is a closer match to TRBJ2-7, so the J assignment may be wrong. The CDR3 is made up of 14 amino acids. The CDR3 sequence: CANSLVGASYEQYF. The CDR3 DNA sequence: TGTGCCAACAGTTTAGTCGGAGCATCCTACGAGCAGTACTTC.

The chain's CDR3 is CASSQSGLLRGGYTF. The CDR3 region has the DNA TGTGCCAGCAGCCAATCGGGCCTACTCCGGGGGGGCTACACCTTC. The chain recombines TRBV14 with TRBJ1-2; tentatively, D is TRBD1 (5 bases). The V gene lost 2 bases and the J gene lost 8 bases, with 18 bases spanning the gap. Germline-derived CDR1 and CDR2 are SGHDN and FVKESK. The CDR3 is 15 amino acids.

With regard to this clonotype: It may be a read error: a sequence one base away is much more abundant. The chain carries TRBV29-1 and TRBJ2-5, with a tentative D call TRBD1 (7 bases). This CDR3 contains 12 residues. V was pared by 4 bases and J by 9 bases, with 15 bases between. Germline-derived CDR1 and CDR2 are SQVTM and ANQGSEA. As DNA, the CDR3 is TGCAGCGTTGCAGGGGGGCCTGAGCCCCAGTACTTC. Translating it yields CSVAGGPEPQYF.

Concerning this clonotype: A junction end diverges from the germline sequence, so it may reflect a read error. The chain combines TRBV28 with TRBJ2-7, with D unclear. Germline V lookup: CDR1 MDHEN, CDR2 SYDVKM. The CDR3 contains 12 residues. The DNA for the CDR3 is TGTGCCACCAGTGGGGTTGTCGACGAGCAGTACTTC. Amino acids: CATSGVVDEQYF.

Notes on this clonotype: A read error may account for a junction end that differs from germline. The V gene is TRBV18, the J gene TRBJ2-5; TRBD2 is a possible D gene (7 bases). Per germline, CDR1 KGHSH and CDR2 LQKENI. CDR3 size: 16 residues. This CDR3 reads CAGSPRGGLTQETQYF. The CDR3 nucleotides are TGTGCCGGCTCACCGAGGGGGGGTCTAACGCAAGAGACCCAGTACTTC. The whole variable domain, filled in from reference TRBV18 and TRBJ2-5, reads NAGVMQNPRHLVRRRGQEARLRCSPMKGHSHVYWYRQLPEEGLKFMVYLQKENIIDESGMPKERFSAEFPKEGPSILRIQQVVRGDSAAYFCAGSPRGGLTQETQYFGPGTRLLVL.

This clonotype is a singleton in its sample. This chain connects TRBV28 to TRBJ2-7, with D perhaps TRBD1 (6 bases). The ends were cut back, 5 bases at V and 2 bases at J, with 16 bases in the middle. Germline assignment: CDR1 MDHEN and CDR2 SYDVKM. The CDR3 is made up of 15 amino acids. The CDR3 nucleotides read TGTGCCAGCAGTACCCCCAGGGGAAGCGCCTACGAGCAGTACTTC. Translating it yields CASSTPRGSAYEQYF.

The chain is built from TRBV12-3 or TRBV12-4 and TRBJ2-1, with TRBD2 as a possible D gene (8 bases). CDR3 size: 14 residues. The CDR3 nucleotides are TGTGCTGCCGGGGACAGCGGGAGCTCTAATGAGCAGTTCTTC. Encoded protein: CAAGDSGSSNEQFF.

The rearrangement links TRBV20-1 to TRBJ1-5, with D possibly TRBD1 on 5 matching bases. The CDR3 spans 14 residues. In germline, CDR1 is DFQATT, CDR2 SNEGSKA (reference sequence). The V end lost 1 base, the J end lost 6 bases, and 13 bases lay between the germline ends. The CDR3 region is CSARGSQGSQPQHF. The CDR3 coding sequence is TGCAGTGCTAGAGGTAGTCAGGGAAGTCAGCCCCAGCATTTT.